The rows below give T cell receptor beta chains drawn from one sample of a study of blood T cell repertoires in COVID-19. Measured with immunoSEQ multiplex PCR; TCRdb has only the in-frame clones, and not every one. The sample comprises over 70,000 clones, less than 95% of which are singletons, and 6.5% to 8% rests with the top ten. Specimen: peripheral blood. These receptor sequences come from a man aged 18 to 29 with COVID-19, enrolled during active disease. CDR3s include the opening cysteine and the closing phenylalanine or tryptophan. Fields, in order: V gene, D gene, clone size, J gene, CDR3 protein, CDR3 DNA. A D gene is named only where the DNA matches it firmly. For some rows the clone size is stated as once, few or many, or as a class when expanded; others skip it.

v_gene: TRBV5-1; d_gene: NA; abundance: NA; j_gene: TRBJ2-7; CDR3aa: CASSLQGGTSYEQYF; CDR3nt: TGCGCCAGCAGCTTACAGGGAGGGACCTCCTACGAGCAGTACTTC
v_gene: TRBV15; d_gene: TRBD2; abundance: NA; j_gene: TRBJ2-5; CDR3aa: CATSGFSGLQETQYF; CDR3nt: TGTGCCACCAGCGGTTTTAGCGGGCTCCAAGAGACCCAGTACTTC
v_gene: TRBV12-3/TRBV12-4; d_gene: NA; abundance: NA; j_gene: TRBJ2-7; CDR3aa: CASSLGKDRQYF; CDR3nt: TGTGCCAGCAGTTTAGGGAAGGACAGACAGTACTTC
v_gene: TRBV28; d_gene: NA; abundance: few; j_gene: TRBJ1-5; CDR3aa: CASSLIPAGRNQPQHF; CDR3nt: TGTGCCAGCAGTTTAATCCCTGCGGGCCGCAATCAGCCCCAGCATTTT
v_gene: TRBV15; d_gene: NA; abundance: NA; j_gene: TRBJ1-2; CDR3aa: CATSRDITSGANYGYTF; CDR3nt: TGTGCCACCAGCAGAGATATAACCTCCGGGGCTAACTATGGCTACACCTTC
v_gene: TRBV10-3; d_gene: TRBD1; abundance: NA; j_gene: TRBJ2-2; CDR3aa: CAISEQGAGNTGELFF; CDR3nt: TGTGCCATCAGTGAACAGGGGGCTGGGAACACCGGGGAGCTGTTTTTT
v_gene: TRBV4-1; d_gene: TRBD2; abundance: NA; j_gene: TRBJ2-7; CDR3aa: CASSQEGLAGAFNEQYF; CDR3nt: TGCGCCAGCAGCCAAGAGGGACTAGCGGGAGCTTTCAACGAGCAGTACTTC
v_gene: TRBV24-1; d_gene: NA; abundance: NA; j_gene: TRBJ1-1; CDR3aa: CASLERARKNTEAFF; CDR3nt: TGTGCCAGCCTCGAACGCGCCCGAAAAAACACTGAAGCTTTCTTT
v_gene: TRBV13; d_gene: NA; abundance: few; j_gene: TRBJ1-1; CDR3aa: CASSLGQTEAFF; CDR3nt: TGTGCCAGCAGCTTAGGCCAGACTGAAGCTTTCTTT
v_gene: TRBV9; d_gene: NA; abundance: NA; j_gene: TRBJ2-2; CDR3aa: CASSVDRFTGELFF; CDR3nt: TGTGCCAGCAGCGTGGACAGATTCACCGGGGAGCTGTTTTTT
v_gene: TRBV9; d_gene: NA; abundance: NA; j_gene: TRBJ2-2; CDR3aa: CASSVGVGWDTGELFF; CDR3nt: TGTGCCAGCAGCGTCGGGGTGGGGTGGGACACCGGGGAGCTGTTTTTT
v_gene: TRBV9; d_gene: TRBD2; abundance: NA; j_gene: TRBJ2-1; CDR3aa: CASSPRTSFYNEQFF; CDR3nt: TGTGCCAGCAGCCCCCGGACTAGCTTCTACAATGAGCAGTTCTTC
v_gene: TRBV5-4; d_gene: NA; abundance: NA; j_gene: TRBJ2-5; CDR3aa: CASSFSLGSSQETQYF; CDR3nt: TGTGCCAGCAGCTTCTCCCTCGGGAGCTCCCAAGAGACCCAGTACTTC
v_gene: TRBV7-9; d_gene: TRBD1; abundance: NA; j_gene: TRBJ1-1; CDR3aa: CASSFRTGRNTEAFF; CDR3nt: TGTGCCAGCAGCTTTAGGACAGGTCGGAACACTGAAGCTTTCTTT
v_gene: TRBV24-1; d_gene: TRBD1; abundance: once; j_gene: TRBJ1-2; CDR3aa: CATSRQGDGYTF; CDR3nt: TGTGCCACCAGCCGACAGGGCGATGGCTACACCTTC
v_gene: TRBV5-1; d_gene: TRBD1; abundance: once; j_gene: TRBJ2-7; CDR3aa: CASSLDGTANYEQYF; CDR3nt: TGCGCCAGCAGCTTGGACGGGACAGCTAACTACGAGCAGTACTTC
v_gene: TRBV19; d_gene: TRBD1; abundance: NA; j_gene: TRBJ1-2; CDR3aa: CASTDRPYGYTF; CDR3nt: TGTGCCAGCACGGACAGGCCCTATGGCTACACCTTC
v_gene: TRBV6-6; d_gene: TRBD1; abundance: NA; j_gene: TRBJ1-2; CDR3aa: CASSYFQQGFGYTF; CDR3nt: TGTGCCAGCAGTTACTTTCAACAGGGGTTTGGCTACACCTTC
v_gene: TRBV7-9; d_gene: TRBD2; abundance: NA; j_gene: TRBJ2-1; CDR3aa: CASSDPWGARWLAGGEQFF; CDR3nt: TGTGCCAGCAGCGACCCCTGGGGGGCTAGGTGGCTAGCGGGAGGTGAGCAGTTCTTC
v_gene: TRBV9; d_gene: NA; abundance: NA; j_gene: TRBJ2-1; CDR3aa: CASSVDNNEQFF; CDR3nt: TGTGCCAGCAGCGTAGATAACAATGAGCAGTTCTTC
v_gene: TRBV27; d_gene: NA; abundance: NA; j_gene: TRBJ1-4; CDR3aa: CASSLTRDTSNEKLFF; CDR3nt: TGTGCCAGCAGTTTGACTCGGGACACTTCTAATGAAAAACTGTTTTTT
v_gene: TRBV27; d_gene: TRBD1; abundance: NA; j_gene: TRBJ2-3; CDR3aa: CASSSLHRDRGEPHTDTQYF; CDR3nt: TGTGCCAGCAGTTCCCTTCACCGAGACAGGGGTGAGCCCCACACAGATACGCAGTATTTT
v_gene: TRBV7-9; d_gene: NA; abundance: NA; j_gene: TRBJ2-1; CDR3aa: CASSSWDIFEYEQFF; CDR3nt: TGTGCCAGCAGCTCATGGGACATTTTTGAATATGAGCAGTTCTTC
v_gene: TRBV11-2; d_gene: NA; abundance: NA; j_gene: TRBJ2-7; CDR3aa: CASSLIGGGSSYEQYF; CDR3nt: TGTGCCAGCAGCTTAATAGGAGGGGGCAGCTCCTACGAGCAGTACTTC
v_gene: TRBV7-6; d_gene: TRBD2; abundance: once; j_gene: TRBJ2-1; CDR3aa: CASSPPGSGRIYNEQFF; CDR3nt: TGTGCCAGCAGCCCCCCGGGGAGCGGGAGGATCTACAATGAGCAGTTCTTC
v_gene: TRBV5-5; d_gene: TRBD2; abundance: NA; j_gene: TRBJ2-7; CDR3aa: CASSGTSHYEQYF; CDR3nt: TGTGCCAGCAGCGGGACTAGTCACTACGAGCAGTACTTC
v_gene: TRBV19; d_gene: TRBD2; abundance: NA; j_gene: TRBJ2-4; CDR3aa: CASSPAGGLSIQYF; CDR3nt: TGTGCCAGTAGCCCCGCGGGGGGTCTTAGCATTCAGTACTTC
v_gene: TRBV7-2; d_gene: NA; abundance: NA; j_gene: TRBJ2-5; CDR3aa: CASSFRETQYF; CDR3nt: TGTGCCAGCAGCTTTCGGGAGACCCAGTACTTC
v_gene: TRBV27; d_gene: TRBD1; abundance: NA; j_gene: TRBJ2-7; CDR3aa: CASRGTGGYEQYF; CDR3nt: TGTGCCAGCAGGGGGACAGGGGGCTACGAGCAGTACTTC
v_gene: TRBV21-1; d_gene: NA; abundance: NA; j_gene: TRBJ2-2; CDR3aa: CATPPGRVFTGELFF; CDR3nt: TGTGCCACCCCCCCCGGGCGGGTTTTCACCGGGGAGCTGTTTTTT
v_gene: TRBV4-1; d_gene: NA; abundance: once; j_gene: TRBJ1-1; CDR3aa: CASSQGLTVMNTEAFF; CDR3nt: TGCGCCAGCAGCCAAGGGCTGACAGTAATGAACACTGAAGCTTTCTTT